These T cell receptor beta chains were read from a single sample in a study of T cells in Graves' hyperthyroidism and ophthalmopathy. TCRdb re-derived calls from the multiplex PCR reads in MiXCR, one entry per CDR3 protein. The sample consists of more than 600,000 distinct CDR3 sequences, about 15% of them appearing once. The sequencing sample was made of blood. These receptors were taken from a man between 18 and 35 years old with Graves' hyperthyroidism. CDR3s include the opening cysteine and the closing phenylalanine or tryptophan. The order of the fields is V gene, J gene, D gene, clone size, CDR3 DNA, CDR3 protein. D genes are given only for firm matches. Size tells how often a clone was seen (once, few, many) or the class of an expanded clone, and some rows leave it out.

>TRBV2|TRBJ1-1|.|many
TGTGCCAGCGTTCGGGCACCGAACACTGAAGCTTTCTTT
CASVRAPNTEAFF
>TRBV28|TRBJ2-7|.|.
TGTGCCAGCACCCTGGACAGCACCTACGAGCAGTACTTC
CASTLDSTYEQYF
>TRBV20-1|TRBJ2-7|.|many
TGCAGTGTCACCTCCTACGAGCAGTACTTC
CSVTSYEQYF
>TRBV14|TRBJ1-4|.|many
TGTGCCAGCAGCCAAGGACCTGAAAAACTGTTTTTT
CASSQGPEKLFF
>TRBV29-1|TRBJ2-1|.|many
TGCAGCGTTGTAAGGAGCTCCTACAATGAGCAGTTCTTC
CSVVRSSYNEQFF
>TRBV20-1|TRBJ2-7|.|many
TGCAGTGCTCCCTCGGCGAGCGCTGACTCCTACGAGCAGTACTTC
CSAPSASADSYEQYF
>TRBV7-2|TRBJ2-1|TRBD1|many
TGTGCCAGCAGCTTAGAACAGGGGGCATGGAATGAGCAGTTCTTC
CASSLEQGAWNEQFF
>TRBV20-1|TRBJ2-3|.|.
TGCAGTGCTAGTTTACTCCGAGGTATATCTGGCACAGATACGCAGTATTTT
CSASLLRGISGTDTQYF
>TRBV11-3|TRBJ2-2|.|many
TGTGCCAGCAGCTTAGATCGGGCGAACACCGGGGAGCTGTTTTTT
CASSLDRANTGELFF
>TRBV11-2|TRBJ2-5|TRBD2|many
TGTGCCAGCAGCTTAGCAGCGGGAGGGCCGGGGGAGACCCAGTACTTC
CASSLAAGGPGETQYF
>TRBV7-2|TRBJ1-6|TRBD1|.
TGTGCCAGCAACCTTTTAATAGGGACAGGTGATTCACCCCTCCACTTT
CASNLLIGTGDSPLHF
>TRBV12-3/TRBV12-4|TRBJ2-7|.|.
TGTGCCAGCAGTTTGGGCGGGATAAACTACGAGCAGTACTTC
CASSLGGINYEQYF
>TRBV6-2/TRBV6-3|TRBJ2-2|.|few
TGTGCCAGCAGACCTACGGCAGGGAAACCCGGGGAGCTGTTTTTT
CASRPTAGKPGELFF
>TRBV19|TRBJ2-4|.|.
TGTGCAACCAGGTCGGAGGGAATGGGCATTCAGTACTTC
CATRSEGMGIQYF
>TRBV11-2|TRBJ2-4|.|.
TGTGCCAGCAGTCCCTTTGAGGGGCAGGCCAAAACCATTCAGTACTTC
CASSPFEGQAKTIQYF
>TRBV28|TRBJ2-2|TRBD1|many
TGTGCCAGCAGACCAGACAGGGGGGGGACCGGGGAGCTGTTTTTT
CASRPDRGGTGELFF
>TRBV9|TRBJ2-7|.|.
TGTGCCAGCAGCGTAGCTGACATGCCCTACGAGCAGTACTTC
CASSVADMPYEQYF
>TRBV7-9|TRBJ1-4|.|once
TGTGCCAGCCGCCCTGATTTTAATGAAAAACTGTTTTTT
CASRPDFNEKLFF
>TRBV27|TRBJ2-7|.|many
TGTGCCAGCAGTCTTCAGGGGAGGCTCGACGAGCAGTACTTC
CASSLQGRLDEQYF
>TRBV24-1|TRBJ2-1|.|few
TGTGCCACCAGTGATCAGCGACTAGCCTACAATGAGCAGTTCTTC
CATSDQRLAYNEQFF
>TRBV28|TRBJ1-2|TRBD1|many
TGTGCCAGCAGTTTACCCCCTCCCCAGGGGGTGGGCTACACCTTC
CASSLPPPQGVGYTF
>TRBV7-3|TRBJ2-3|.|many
TGTGCCAGCAGCTTAGAGGGCAGGGGTGGAGGCCAAGTCACAGATACGCAGTATTTT
CASSLEGRGGGQVTDTQYF
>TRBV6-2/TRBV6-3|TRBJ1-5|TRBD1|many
TGTGCCAGCAGTCCGGACAGGGGCTTTAATCAGCCCCAGCATTTT
CASSPDRGFNQPQHF
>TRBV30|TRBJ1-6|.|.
TGTGCCTGTCACAACTCCTATAATTCACCCCTCCACTTT
CACHNSYNSPLHF
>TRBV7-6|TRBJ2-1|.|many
TGTGCCAGCAGCCCCGATTCAGCGGCTATGGGCAATGAGCAGTTCTTC
CASSPDSAAMGNEQFF
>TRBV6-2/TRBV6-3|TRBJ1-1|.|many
TGTGCCAGCAGTAAGGCGTTCGAGTACACTGAAGCTTTCTTT
CASSKAFEYTEAFF
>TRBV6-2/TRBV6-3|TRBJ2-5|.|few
TGTGCCAGCAGTTCCCGGGACCTCACAAACCCCCAGTACTTC
CASSSRDLTNPQYF
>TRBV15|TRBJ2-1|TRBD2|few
TGTGCCACCAGCAGAGATAGGACTAGCGGTTACAATGAGCAGTTCTTC
CATSRDRTSGYNEQFF
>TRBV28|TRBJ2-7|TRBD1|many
TGTGCCAGCAGTTCGAAGGACAGGCTAAACTACGAGCAGTACTTC
CASSSKDRLNYEQYF
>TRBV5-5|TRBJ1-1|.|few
TGTGCCAGCACCGTAGCCGCGAACACTGAAGCTTTCTTT
CASTVAANTEAFF
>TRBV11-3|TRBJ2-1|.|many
TGTGCCAGCAGCTTAGATCCTGCTGAGCAGTTCTTC
CASSLDPAEQFF
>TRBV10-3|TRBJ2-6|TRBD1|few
TGTGCCATCAGTGCCACAGGGGACAGCTCTGGGGCCAACGTCCTGACTTTC
CAISATGDSSGANVLTF
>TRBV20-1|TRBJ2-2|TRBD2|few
TGCAGTGCTAGGGGCGGGACTAGCGGGAGGAGGGGTCCCGGGGAGCTGTTTTTT
CSARGGTSGRRGPGELFF
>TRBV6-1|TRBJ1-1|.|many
TGTGCCAGCAACAGGGACATGAACACTGAAGCTTTCTTT
CASNRDMNTEAFF
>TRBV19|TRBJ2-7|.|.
TGTGCCAGTAGTCCAGAAACAGGGCCCGCACGCGAGCAGTACTTC
CASSPETGPAREQYF
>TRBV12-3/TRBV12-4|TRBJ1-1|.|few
TGTGCCAGCAGTTTATCTGGGGGCGAGGGCACTGAAGCTTTCTTT
CASSLSGGEGTEAFF
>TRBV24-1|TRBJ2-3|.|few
TGTGCCACCAGTGATGAGTCCAGGGACAAATATACGCAGTATTTT
CATSDESRDKYTQYF
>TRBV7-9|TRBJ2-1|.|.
TGTGCCAGCAGCTTTTCCCCCGGGCGGGACGGTGGGGATGAGCAGTTCTTC
CASSFSPGRDGGDEQFF
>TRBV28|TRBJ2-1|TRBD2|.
TGTGCCAGCAGTTTATTTCTGGGACTAGCGGGAGAAGAGGGGTACAATGAGCAGTTCTTC
CASSLFLGLAGEEGYNEQFF
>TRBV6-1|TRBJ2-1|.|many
TGTGCCAGCACCAAACAGGGTGCCTACAATGTAGAGCAGTTCTTC
CASTKQGAYNVEQFF
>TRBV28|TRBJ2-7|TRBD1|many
TGTGCCAGCAGTTTGCCACAGGGGTCCTACGAGCAGTACTTC
CASSLPQGSYEQYF
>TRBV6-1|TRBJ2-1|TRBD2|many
TGTGCCAGCAGTTCCGGGACTAGCGTCTACAATGAGCAGTTCTTC
CASSSGTSVYNEQFF
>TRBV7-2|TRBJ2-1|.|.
TGTGCCAGCAGCTTAGGACCGGACTCCTACAATGAGCAGTTCTTC
CASSLGPDSYNEQFF
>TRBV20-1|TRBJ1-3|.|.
TGCAGTGCTAGAGATGCGCGGGGGCGGGGTGGAAACACCATATATTTT
CSARDARGRGGNTIYF
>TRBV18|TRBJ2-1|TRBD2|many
TGTGCCAGCTCACCTGTAGCGGGAAAGGAGCAGTTCTTC
CASSPVAGKEQFF
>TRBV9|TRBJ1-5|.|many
TGTGCCAGCAGCGGGAACAGGGCCGATCAGCCCCAGCATTTT
CASSGNRADQPQHF
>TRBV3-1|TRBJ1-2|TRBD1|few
TGTGCCAGCAGCCAGGCCGGGACAGGGGGCTCTAGAGGCTACACCTTC
CASSQAGTGGSRGYTF
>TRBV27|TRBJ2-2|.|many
TGTGCCAGCAGCTTAATTAGTACTGGGGAGCTGTTTTTT
CASSLISTGELFF
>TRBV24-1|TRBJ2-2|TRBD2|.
TGTGCCAGCAGTTTAGTTGGTAGCGGGCTATTGAACACCGGGGAGCTGTTTTTT
CASSLVGSGLLNTGELFF
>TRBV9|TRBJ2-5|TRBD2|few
TGTGCCAGCAGCGTAGGCTCTAGCGGCCACCAAGAGACCCAGTACTTC
CASSVGSSGHQETQYF
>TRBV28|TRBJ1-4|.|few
TGTGCCAGCAGTTCATCCCGGGTGTCGGCTAATGAAAAACTGTTTTTT
CASSSSRVSANEKLFF
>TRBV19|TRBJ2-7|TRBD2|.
TGTGCCAGTAGTATGACGGGAGGGCCGGCCGAGCAGTACTTC
CASSMTGGPAEQYF
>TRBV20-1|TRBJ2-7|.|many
TGCAGTGCTACGGCTCCTTCAAGCGAGCAGTACTTC
CSATAPSSEQYF
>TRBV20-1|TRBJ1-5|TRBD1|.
TGCAGTGCCAACGTAGGTAGACAGGGGAATCAGCCCCAGCATTTT
CSANVGRQGNQPQHF
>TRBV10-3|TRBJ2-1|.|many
TGTGCCATCAGTGAGCCGATCTTACAGGGCCATGAGCAGTTCTTC
CAISEPILQGHEQFF
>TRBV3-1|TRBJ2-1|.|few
TGTGCCAGCAGCCCCAGGGGCGGGTGGGATGAGCAGTTCTTC
CASSPRGGWDEQFF
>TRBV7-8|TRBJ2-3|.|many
TGTGCCAGCTTGGCGGGCACTACAGATACGCAGTATTTT
CASLAGTTDTQYF
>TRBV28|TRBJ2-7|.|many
TGTGCCAGCAGTACCTTGTGGGGGGAAGGCTACGAGCAGTACTTC
CASSTLWGEGYEQYF